The 25 T cell receptor beta chains presented below share a single source sample, sequenced in a study of blood T cells in healthy people across ages. Together with a sample-barcoded 5' primer, a J-beta primer mix was included in a second PCR lasting about 6 to 12 cycles. Via MiXCR, TCRdb re-called the 5' RACE reads, giving one row per CDR3 protein. The sample records 750,000 to 950,000 distinct CDR3 sequences, around 24% being singletons. The sample was also reused in another study, on T cells of mothers and their children.

The material sequenced was blood. These receptors were obtained from a boy aged 5-17 years in good health.

The J gene is TRBJ2-2, the V gene TRBV4-1; 10 positions agree with TRBD2. V trimming: 0 bases; J trimming: 6 bases; junction bases outside the gene matches: 7. CDR1 and CDR2 (germline): MGHRA, YSYEKL. CDR3 length: 17 amino acids. This CDR3 is CASSQDPAGGFAGELFF. The DNA for the CDR3 is TGCGCCAGCAGCCAAGATCCAGCGGGGGGGTTCGCCGGGGAGCTGTTTTTT.

The chain couples TRBV12-5 to TRBJ2-5, with a weak D call TRBD2 (6 bases). CDR3 length: 14 residues. Germline CDR1 is LGHNT and CDR2 is FRNRAP. Trimming took 1 base from V and 5 from J, leaving 11 bases between them. The CDR3: CASGLAAGRETQYF. The CDR3 DNA reads TGTGCTAGTGGTTTGGCCGCGGGGAGGGAGACCCAGTACTTC.

V gene TRBV6-1 combines with J gene TRBJ2-1, with D possibly matching TRBD1 (5 bases). The CDR3 sequence is 13 residues long. CDR1 and CDR2 from the germline V gene are MNHNS and SASEGT. V was trimmed by 6 bases and J by 7 bases, leaving 13 bases between them. The CDR3 DNA is TGTGCCAGCAGCCGCTGGGGCGCGAATGAGCAGTTCTTC. Translation gives CASSRWGANEQFF.

V gene TRBV5-1 combines with J gene TRBJ2-7; 7 bases are a match to TRBD1. The J segment lost 2 bases and the V segment lost 1 base, leaving 6 bases of the junction unmatched. Germline CDR1 SGHRS, CDR2 YFSETQ. The CDR3 contains 15 residues. The CDR3 coding sequence is TGCGCCAGCAGCTTGACGCGGACAGGTACCTACGAGCAGTACTTC. This encodes CASSLTRTGTYEQYF.

The chain uses TRBV28 and TRBJ1-2, with 7 bases identical to TRBD1. Unmatched junction bases numbered 7, after V lost 7 bases and J lost 5 bases. CDR3 length: 13 amino acids. CDR1 and CDR2 (germline): MDHEN, SYDVKM. In DNA form, the CDR3 reads TGTGCCAGCAATGACAGGGCGTCGTATGGCTACACCTTC. Translating gives CASNDRASYGYTF.

The chain is built from TRBV5-1 and TRBJ2-5; possible D gene TRBD1, 7 bases. The CDR3 is 16 amino acids. V lost 0 bases and J lost 5, with 17 bases in between. Germline CDR1 SGHRS, CDR2 YFSETQ. CDR3 region: CASSLAFGGGKETQYF. CDR3 bases: TGCGCCAGCAGCTTGGCCTTTGGAGGGGGCAAGGAGACCCAGTACTTC.

This chain links TRBV2 with TRBJ2-5; 7 bases are a match to TRBD2. The CDR3 has 14 amino acids. J lost 2 bases, V lost 5 bases, and 5 bases had no gene match. Germline V gene data show CDR1 as SNHLY and CDR2 as FYNNEI. CDR3 loop: CASSRDGRQETQYF. The CDR3 DNA follows: TGTGCCAGCAGTCGAGACGGGAGGCAAGAGACCCAGTACTTC. Together with reference TRBV2 and TRBJ2-5, the CDR3 gives the full variable domain: EPEVTQTPSHQVTQMGQEVILRCVPISNHLYFYWYRQILGQKVEFLVSFYNNEISEKSEIFDDQFSVERPDGSNFTLKIRSTKLEDSAMYFCASSRDGRQETQYFGPGTRLLVL.

The chain employs TRBV5-1 and TRBJ2-1; 14 nucleotides align to TRBD2. This CDR3 contains 17 residues. Germline assignment: CDR1 SGHRS and CDR2 YFSETQ. The V and J ends lost 4 bases and 7 bases, in that order; junction bases with no gene match: 10. The CDR3, as DNA: TGCGCCAGCAGCCTCCTGACTAGCGGGGGGGCCCGGAATGAGCAGTTCTTC. Amino acids: CASSLLTSGGARNEQFF.

V is TRBV6-6 and J is TRBJ2-5; D unclear. V shed 0 bases and J shed 5 bases, with 4 bases lying between them. The length of the CDR3 is 12 residues. The germline CDR1 and CDR2 sequences are MNHNY and SVGAGI (reference sequence). The CDR3 DNA reads as TGTGCCAGCAGTTACTCTGATGAGACCCAGTACTTC. Encoded protein: CASSYSDETQYF.

The chain employs TRBV6-2 or TRBV6-3 and TRBJ2-1; maybe TRBD2 (6 bases). Germline CDR1 reads MNHEY; CDR2 reads SVGEGT. The CDR3 runs to 12 residues. V was shortened by 0 bases and J by 14 bases, with 11 bases between the two germline ends. For the CDR3, the DNA is TGTGCCAGCAGTTACTCGAAGGGCGGGGAGTTCTTC. Translation: CASSYSKGGEFF.

In regard to this clonotype: The CDR3 does not end in the conserved phenylalanine or tryptophan, so this is likely a read error. The chain is built from TRBV15 and TRBJ2-5; no clear D gene. The better agreement between TRBJ2-7 and the DNA end casts doubt on the J call. The CDR3 runs to 12 residues. Germline CDR1 is LNHNV and CDR2 is YYDKDF (reference sequence). The CDR3 DNA sequence: TGTGCCACCAGCAGAGAAGATAACGAGCAGTACCTC. It yields the protein CATSREDNEQYL.

The chain carries TRBV7-2 and TRBJ1-1, with D possibly being TRBD1 (6 bases). CDR3 length: 12 amino acids. The V gene lost 1 base and the J gene lost 8 bases, with 8 bases spanning the gap. Germline V gives CDR1 SGHTA, CDR2 FQGNSA. The CDR3 region is CASSLDGGEAFF. The DNA for the CDR3 is TGTGCCAGCAGCTTAGACGGGGGCGAAGCTTTCTTT.

The gene calls are TRBV12-3 or TRBV12-4 and TRBJ2-1, with 9 bases that match TRBD1. Losses at the gene ends were 3 bases for V and 9 bases for J; bases not matched to a gene: 6. The CDR3 totals 14 residues. The CDR3 sequence: CASSFQDRGVEQFF. The CDR3 region has the DNA TGTGCCAGCAGTTTTCAGGACAGGGGAGTTGAGCAGTTCTTC.

The CDR3 region has the DNA TGTGCCAGCAGTGAGGGCGGGGGGGTATATGAGACCCAGTACTTC. Translating it yields CASSEGGGVYETQYF. The chain has TRBV25-1 and TRBJ2-5; 9 bases match TRBD2. Germline CDR1 MGHDK, CDR2 SYGVNS. The CDR3 extends over 15 amino acids. Unmatched junction bases numbered 7, after V lost 3 bases and J lost 5 bases.

The rearrangement links TRBV11-2 to TRBJ2-7; D is unclear. The J call is uncertain, as TRBJ2-5 better fits the DNA end. Per germline, CDR1 SGHAT and CDR2 FQNNGV. The CDR3 length is 13 residues. The CDR3 spells CASSLELWETQYF. The CDR3 region has the DNA TGTGCCAGCAGCTTAGAATTGTGGGAGACCCAGTACTTC.

This clonotype was seen a handful of times. The chain carries TRBV12-3 or TRBV12-4 and TRBJ2-5; TRBD2 agrees at 12 bases. V shed 3 bases and J 4 bases; nucleotides not matched to a gene: 9. The CDR3 has 17 residues. For the CDR3, the DNA is TGTGCCAGCAGTTTGGAGACTAGCGGGGGCAGAAGAGAGACCCAGTACTTC. It is translated as CASSLETSGGRRETQYF.

The chain couples TRBV10-1 to TRBJ2-5; 7 bases map to TRBD1. CDR3 length equals 13 residues. J was trimmed by 7 bases and V by 2 bases; bases with no gene match: 4. Germline V gives CDR1 WNHNN, CDR2 SYGVQD (reference sequence). The CDR3, as DNA: TGCGCCAGCAGTGAGAAGGCAGGGGGGACCCAGTACTTC. This gives the protein CASSEKAGGTQYF.

The chain recombines TRBV13 with TRBJ2-2, with 10 bases fitting TRBD1. This CDR3 contains 20 residues. Trimming took 4 bases from V and 1 from J; bases not matched to a gene: 15. Germline CDR1 reads PRHDT; CDR2 reads FYEKMQ (reference sequence). The CDR3 sequence is CASSSLGGTGVARNTGELFF. DNA for the CDR3: TGTGCCAGCAGCTCCTTAGGGGGGACAGGGGTAGCTCGGAACACCGGGGAGCTGTTTTTT.

This sequence joins TRBV20-1 and TRBJ1-4; TRBD1 agrees at 7 bases. With 5 bases clipped from V and 3 bases from J, the junction kept 18 bases outside the gene matches. There are 18 residues in the CDR3. CDR1 is DFQATT, CDR2 SNEGSKA, per germline (reference sequence). CDR3 sequence: CSAPIVQGTHGANEKLFF. The CDR3 nucleotides are TGCAGTGCTCCAATCGTACAGGGGACCCACGGGGCTAATGAAAAACTGTTTTTT.

This clonotype has a handful of counts. This chain uses TRBV10-3 with TRBJ2-5, with a weak D call TRBD2 (6 bases). The CDR3 covers 15 residues. Between the trimmed V and J ends, which lost 6 bases and 4 bases, there was a span of 18 bases. Per the germline V gene, CDR1 is ENHRY and CDR2 is SYGVKD. The CDR3 region has the DNA TGTGCCATCAGCCGAGTGGCGGGGTCGGGAGAGACCCAGTACTTC. This encodes CAISRVAGSGETQYF.

This clonotype was detected only a few times. The rearrangement links TRBV29-1 to TRBJ1-2, with 9 bases aligning to TRBD1. The V gene end was trimmed by 7 bases and the J gene end by 7 bases; junction bases not matched to a gene: 7. The CDR3 is made up of 12 amino acids. CDR1 is SQVTM and CDR2 is ANQGSEA in the germline V gene. The CDR3 sequence is CSADRDRVGYTF. DNA of the CDR3: TGCAGCGCAGACCGGGACAGGGTTGGCTACACCTTC. Filled out from reference TRBV29-1 and TRBJ1-2, the complete variable domain reads SAVISQKPSRDICQRGTSLTIQCQVDSQVTMMFWYRQQPGQSLTLIATANQGSEATYESGFVIDKFPISRPNLTFSTLTVSNMSPEDSSIYLCSADRDRVGYTFGSGTRLTVV.

This clonotype occurred a few times. The chain employs TRBV12-3 or TRBV12-4 and TRBJ2-1; TRBD2 aligns across 14 bases. This CDR3 contains 17 residues. V was pared by 5 bases and J by 7 bases, with 10 bases of the junction left unmatched. The CDR3 bases are TGTGCCAGCAGTGTCGGACTAGCGGGGGGACGTGGGAATGAGCAGTTCTTC. Translation: CASSVGLAGGRGNEQFF.

V is TRBV5-1 and J is TRBJ1-2; 7 bases are shared with TRBD1. V lost 4 bases to trimming and J lost 8 bases; unmatched junction nucleotides: 11. From germline, CDR1 is SGHRS and CDR2 YFSETQ. This CDR3 comprises 14 residues. CDR3 in amino acids: CASSIQGLLEGYTF. In nucleotides, the CDR3 is TGCGCCAGCAGCATACAGGGGCTATTAGAGGGCTACACCTTC.

V gene TRBV12-3 or TRBV12-4 combines with J gene TRBJ1-2, with unresolved D. This CDR3 is built from 12 residues. With 5 bases removed from V and 8 bases from J, the gap between germline ends came to 12 bases. This chain's CDR3 is CASSQQRWGYTF. The CDR3 coding sequence is TGTGCCAGCAGTCAACAAAGATGGGGCTACACCTTC.

This clonotype has only a few counts. V is TRBV9 and J is TRBJ2-1; no firm D call. Germline values: CDR1 SGDLS, CDR2 YYNGEE. V gave up 4 bases and J gave up 11 bases, with 16 bases separating them. CDR3 size: 13 residues. For the CDR3, the DNA is TGTGCCAGCAGCACGGACCCCGTCCACCAGCAGTTCTTC. This codes for CASSTDPVHQQFF.